This T cell receptor beta chain was recovered during a study of identifying expanded T cells in peripheral blood. Study-wide results and caveats: Technical replicates showed about 1.2 changed clones; about 2 weeks roughly 18; four weeks 19. Variance in clone template counts between two-week samples significantly increased with total template count across all healthy donors.

Germline V gene sequence: CDR1 SGHNT, CDR2 YYREEE (reference sequence). CDR3 length: 15 residues. Trimming took 2 bases from V and 2 from J, leaving 13 bases between them. Some clones are missing from TCRdb's copy, which holds only in-frame ones; the method was immunoSEQ multiplex PCR. Among around 100,000 clones listed, 85% to 90% were seen once. No infections or other immune events were documented during collection. A remark on this clone: Its specificity is not known.

This TCR was recovered from a person between 18 and 70 years old in good health. The rearrangement uses TRBV5-4 and TRBJ1-1; a possible D gene is TRBD1 (6 bases). Sequences were obtained from blood. CDR3 bases: TGTGCCAGCAGCTTCTCAGGGGCGGGAAACACTGAAGCTTTCTTT. This translates into CASSFSGAGNTEAFF.